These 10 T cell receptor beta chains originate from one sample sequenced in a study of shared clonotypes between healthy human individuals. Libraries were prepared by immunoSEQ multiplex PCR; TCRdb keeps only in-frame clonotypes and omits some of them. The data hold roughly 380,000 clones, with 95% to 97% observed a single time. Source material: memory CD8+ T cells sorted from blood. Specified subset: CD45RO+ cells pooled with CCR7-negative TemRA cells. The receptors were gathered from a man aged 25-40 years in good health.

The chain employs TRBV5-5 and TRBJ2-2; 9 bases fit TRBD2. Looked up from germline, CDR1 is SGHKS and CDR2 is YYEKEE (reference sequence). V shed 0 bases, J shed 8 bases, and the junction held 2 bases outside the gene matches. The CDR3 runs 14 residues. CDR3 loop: CASSLESGRGELFF. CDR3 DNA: TGTGCCAGCAGCTTGGAGAGCGGGAGGGGGGAGCTGTTTTTT. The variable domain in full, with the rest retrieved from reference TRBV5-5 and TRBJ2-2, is DAGVTQSPTHLIKTRGQQVTLRCSPISGHKSVSWYQQVLGQGPQFIFQYYEKEERGRGNFPDRFSARQFPNYSSELNVNALLLGDSALYLCASSLESGRGELFFGEGSRLTVL.

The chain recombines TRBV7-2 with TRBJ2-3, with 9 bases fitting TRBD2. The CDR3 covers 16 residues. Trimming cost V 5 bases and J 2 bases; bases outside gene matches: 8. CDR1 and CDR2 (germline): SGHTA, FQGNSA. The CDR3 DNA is TGTGCCAGCAGCCCCCGACTAGCGGAGTCCACAGATACGCAGTATTTT. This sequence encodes CASSPRLAESTDTQYF.

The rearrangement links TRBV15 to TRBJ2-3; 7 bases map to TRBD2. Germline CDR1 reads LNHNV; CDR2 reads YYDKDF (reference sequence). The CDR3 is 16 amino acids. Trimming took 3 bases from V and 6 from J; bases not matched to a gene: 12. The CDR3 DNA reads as TGTGCCACCAGCAGGGAAGGATGGAGGGAGGGGGATACGCAGTATTTT. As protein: CATSREGWREGDTQYF. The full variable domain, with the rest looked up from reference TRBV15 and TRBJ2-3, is DAMVIQNPRYQVTQFGKPVTLSCSQTLNHNVMYWYQQKSSQAPKLLFHYYDKDFNNEADTPDNFQSRRPNTSFCFLDIRSPGLGDTAMYLCATSREGWREGDTQYFGPGTRLTVL.

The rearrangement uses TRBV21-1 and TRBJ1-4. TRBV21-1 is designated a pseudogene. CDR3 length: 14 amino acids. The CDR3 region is CASSKGRGNEKLFF. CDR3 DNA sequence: TGTGCCAGCAGCAAAGGGAGAGGGAATGAAAAACTGTTTTTT.

The CDR3 spells CASSIIVGQGCSGGYYEQYF. Written as DNA, the CDR3 is TGTGCCAGTAGTATAATAGTGGGACAGGGGTGCTCGGGGGGATACTACGAGCAGTACTTC. The chain recombines TRBV19 with TRBJ2-7; 10 nucleotides match TRBD1. The CDR3 totals 20 residues. The J segment lost 3 bases and the V segment lost 2 bases, leaving 19 bases of the junction unmatched. Germline-derived CDR1 and CDR2 are LNHDA and SQIVND (reference sequence).

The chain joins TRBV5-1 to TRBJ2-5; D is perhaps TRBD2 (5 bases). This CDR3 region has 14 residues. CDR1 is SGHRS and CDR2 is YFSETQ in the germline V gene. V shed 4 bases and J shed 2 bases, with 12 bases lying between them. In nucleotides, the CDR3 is TGCGCCAGCAGCGCTACTAGTACTCAAGAGACCCAGTACTTC. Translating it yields CASSATSTQETQYF.

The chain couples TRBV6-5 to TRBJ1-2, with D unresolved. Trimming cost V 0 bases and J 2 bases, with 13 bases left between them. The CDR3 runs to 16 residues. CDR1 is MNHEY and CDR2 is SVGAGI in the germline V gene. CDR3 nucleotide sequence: TGTGCCAGCAGTTACTCTCCGGGCCCCGTGAACTATGGCTACACCTTC. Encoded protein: CASSYSPGPVNYGYTF.

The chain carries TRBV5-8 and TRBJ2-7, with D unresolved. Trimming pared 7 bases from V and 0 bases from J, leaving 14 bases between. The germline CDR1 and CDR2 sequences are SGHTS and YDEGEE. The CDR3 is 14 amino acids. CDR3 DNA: TGTGCCAGCCCCTTAGTGGAAGGCTCCTACGAGCAGTACTTC. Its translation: CASPLVEGSYEQYF.

The CDR3 DNA sequence: TGTGCCAGCAGTGATGGTGGGATAGGGGAGCAGTTCTTC. Protein product: CASSDGGIGEQFF. The chain combines TRBV6-4 with TRBJ2-1; D is ambiguous. The CDR3 runs to 13 residues. V lost 3 bases, J lost 10 bases, and 13 bases lay in between. Germline CDR1 MRHNA, CDR2 SNTAGT.

In DNA form, the CDR3 reads TGTGCCAGCAGACGCGTCGCGGGAGGGCCATCAGATACGCAGTATTTT. Translation: CASRRVAGGPSDTQYF. This chain uses TRBV6-6 with TRBJ2-3, with 9 bases lining up with TRBD2. Losses at the gene ends were 6 bases for V and 4 bases for J; bases not matched to a gene: 11. CDR1 MNHNY and CDR2 SVGAGI come from the germline V gene (reference sequence). CDR3 length equals 16 residues.